A single T cell receptor (beta chain) is shown here with its context. The entry originates in a study of Ad26.COV2.S vaccination and SARS-CoV-2 variants. The protocol was immunoSEQ multiplex PCR, while the TCRdb copy is restricted to in-frame clones and leaves out a portion. Of 350,000 to 450,000 clones listed, around 84% were seen once; the top ten hold 2.5% to 3.5%. The sample's treatment: around 19 received Ad26.COV2.S at low or high dose, single or two shots; about five received placebo; per-sample allocation not given. Following the first vaccine or placebo injection, samples were taken on day 63. Donor was an adult aged 18-55 years in Boston. The trim removed 4 bases at V and 0 bases at J, leaving 3 bases unmatched. Germline lookup yields CDR1 SGHRS and CDR2 YFSETQ. The CDR3 totals 15 residues.

This TCR was sampled from a person between 18 and 60 years old who received the Ad26.COV2.S COVID-19 vaccine or a placebo. The sample here was peripheral blood, taken in a trial of Ad26.COV2.S vaccine versus placebo. The rearrangement joins TRBV5-1 to TRBJ2-2; 7 nucleotides align to TRBD1. The CDR3: CASSPGQPNTGELFF. In DNA, the CDR3 is TGCGCCAGCAGCCCGGGACAGCCGAACACCGGGGAGCTGTTTTTT.